Below are 30 T cell receptor beta chains sequenced from a single sample in a study of response to subunit inactivated influenza vaccine. Via MiXCR, TCRdb re-called the RT-PCR reads, giving one row per CDR3 protein. Of about 570,000 distinct CDR3 sequences listed, roughly 10% are singletons. These data were likewise used in another study, on T cells expressing NK-cell markers. As that study records: Libraries used 5'RACE template switching adding universal primer site and UMIs.

This specimen was PBMCs from blood, taken on the day of vaccination. Receptor source: a man aged 45 to 65 who received an inactivated influenza vaccine.

This clonotype was found a few times. This chain connects TRBV20-1 to TRBJ2-5; D might be TRBD1 (6 bases). V shed 0 bases and J shed 5 bases, with 13 bases lying between them. Germline V gene sequence: CDR1 DFQATT, CDR2 SNEGSKA (reference sequence). This CDR3 comprises 14 residues. The CDR3 protein is CSAREMGAWETQYF. Written as DNA, the CDR3 is TGCAGTGCTAGAGAAATGGGGGCGTGGGAGACCCAGTACTTC.

The chain combines TRBV12-3 or TRBV12-4 with TRBJ2-2; D gene unclear. This CDR3 has 12 residues. Trimming took 7 bases from V and 5 from J, leaving 8 bases between them. Here the CDR3 reads CASTPGTGELFF. As DNA, the CDR3 is TGTGCCAGCACCCCTGGGACCGGGGAGCTGTTTTTT.

V usage is TRBV6-2 or TRBV6-3 and J usage is TRBJ2-1; TRBD2 matches 12 bases. V lost 7 bases to trimming and J lost 0 bases; unmatched junction nucleotides: 16. Germline-derived CDR1 and CDR2 are MNHEY and SVGEGT. There are 20 residues in the CDR3. Here the CDR3 DNA reads TGTGCCAGCACCCTTTCAATGGGTCTAGCGGGGGGGAGCTCCTACAATGAGCAGTTCTTC. Protein: CASTLSMGLAGGSSYNEQFF.

The rearrangement uses TRBV7-9 and TRBJ1-5; unclear D gene. CDR1 and CDR2 (germline): SEHNR, FQNEAQ (reference sequence). V lost 1 base and J 0 bases, leaving 4 bases between the germline ends. The CDR3 is 14 residues long. The CDR3 DNA follows: TGTGCCAGCAGCTTAGACATTAGCAATCAGCCCCAGCATTTT. This encodes CASSLDISNQPQHF.

This clonotype occurred a few times. The rearrangement joins TRBV6-1 to TRBJ2-2; D unresolved. This CDR3 is built from 15 residues. Germline V gives CDR1 MNHNS, CDR2 SASEGT. The V end lost 6 bases, the J end lost 2 bases, and 13 bases lay between the germline ends. Here the CDR3 DNA reads TGTGCCAGCAGGGGGAAGGAATACAACACCGGGGAGCTGTTTTTT. Residues: CASRGKEYNTGELFF.

This chain uses TRBV6-1 with TRBJ1-1; D is possibly TRBD1 (5 bases). The germline V gene encodes CDR1 MNHNS and CDR2 SASEGT. The CDR3 loop spans 14 amino acids. The V and J ends lost 5 bases and 1 base respectively, with 11 bases between them. CDR3 bases: TGTGCCAGCAGTCCCGGGGACGAGAACACTGAAGCTTTCTTT. Encoded protein: CASSPGDENTEAFF.

This clonotype was observed a handful of times. V usage is TRBV6-5 and J usage is TRBJ2-7, with 10 bases identical to TRBD1. The trim removed 3 bases at V and 2 bases at J, leaving 4 bases unmatched. The CDR3 runs 15 residues. Germline V gene lookup returns CDR1 MNHEY and CDR2 SVGAGI. CDR3 sequence (DNA): TGTGCCAGCAGTTATCGGGACAGGGGACCCTACGAGCAGTACTTC. It is translated as CASSYRDRGPYEQYF.

V usage is TRBV5-1 and J usage is TRBJ1-2; D unresolved. Germline loops: CDR1 SGHRS, CDR2 YFSETQ. The CDR3 sequence is 15 residues long. V was shortened by 4 bases and J by 5 bases, with 18 bases between the two germline ends. This chain's CDR3 is CASSQEGLTPYGYTF. CDR3 bases: TGCGCCAGCAGCCAGGAAGGACTGACGCCATATGGCTACACCTTC.

The chain links TRBV20-1 to TRBJ2-1; the D gene is possibly TRBD2 (5 bases). This CDR3 is built from 14 residues. The germline V gene has CDR1 DFQATT and CDR2 SNEGSKA (reference sequence). V lost 0 bases to trimming and J lost 10 bases, with 16 bases between them. CDR3 DNA: TGCAGTGCTAGAGATACCGGTGTCGGGATCGAGCAGTTCTTC. Residues: CSARDTGVGIEQFF.

V is TRBV12-3 or TRBV12-4 and J is TRBJ2-5, with 7 nucleotides matching TRBD2. V gave up 6 bases and J gave up 2 bases; unmatched junction bases: 6. The CDR3 spans 14 residues. DNA for the CDR3: TGTGCCAGCAGGCATTCGGGGGGACAAGAGACCCAGTACTTC. Translating it yields CASRHSGGQETQYF.

This clonotype has at least ten counts. CDR3 in amino acids: CASSFDSGGSATGELFF. CDR3 in DNA: TGTGCCAGCAGTTTTGATAGCGGGGGGTCGGCCACCGGGGAGCTGTTTTTT. This chain joins TRBV12-3 or TRBV12-4 and TRBJ2-2; 10 nucleotides agree with TRBD2. The CDR3 sequence is 17 residues long. The ends lost 3 bases at V and 4 bases at J; junction bases unmatched: 8.

This clonotype was counted ten times or more. V and J are TRBV9 and TRBJ2-6; D gene ambiguous. From germline, CDR1 is SGDLS and CDR2 YYNGEE. CDR3 length equals 15 residues. With 4 bases removed from V and 3 bases from J, the gap between germline ends came to 11 bases. CDR3 residues: CASSPSPSGANVLTF. CDR3 DNA: TGTGCCAGCAGCCCTAGTCCGAGTGGGGCCAACGTCCTGACTTTC.

The chain links TRBV10-3 to TRBJ2-1; possibly TRBD1 for D (6 bases). The CDR3 spans 18 residues. V gave up 10 bases and J gave up 4 bases, with 29 bases separating them. The germline V gene encodes CDR1 ENHRY and CDR2 SYGVKD. CDR3 amino acids: CATAVQGPNFNVYNEQFF. Here the CDR3 DNA reads TGTGCCACCGCGGTGCAGGGGCCTAACTTTAACGTTTACAATGAGCAGTTCTTC.

The chain joins TRBV25-1 to TRBJ2-5; D is unclear. Trimming left V 5 bases short and J 9 bases short, with 25 bases between. CDR1 and CDR2 from the germline V gene are MGHDK and SYGVNS. The CDR3 is made up of 16 amino acids. The CDR3 DNA reads as TGTGCCAGCAGTCCTCTTACGACATTAGGTATTGAGGCCCAGTACTTC. Translating gives CASSPLTTLGIEAQYF.

This clonotype has a handful of counts. The genes are TRBV30 and TRBJ2-3, with 7 bases fitting TRBD2. With 3 bases clipped from V and 6 bases from J, the junction kept 6 bases outside the gene matches. Germline-derived CDR1 and CDR2 are GTSNPN and SVGIG (reference sequence). This CDR3 region has 13 residues. Here the CDR3 DNA reads TGTGCCTGGAGAGCGGGGTGGTTGGATACGCAGTATTTT. This encodes CAWRAGWLDTQYF.

This clonotype was recorded a few times. The V and J genes are TRBV25-1 and TRBJ2-1; D might be TRBD2 (6 bases). The germline V and J ends were trimmed by 2 bases and 4 bases, with 15 bases remaining between them. This CDR3 contains 16 residues. The germline CDR1 and CDR2 sequences are MGHDK and SYGVNS. CDR3 residues: CASSEIGGLRYNEQFF. The CDR3 region has the DNA TGTGCCAGCAGTGAAATCGGAGGGTTGAGGTACAATGAGCAGTTCTTC.

This clonotype was counted many times. The gene calls are TRBV5-6 and TRBJ2-7; D gene uncertain. The CDR3 is made up of 14 amino acids. V lost 2 bases to trimming and J lost 7 bases, with 16 bases between them. Germline values: CDR1 SGHDT, CDR2 YYEEEE. The CDR3 is CASSFLQGGNEQYF. The CDR3 DNA is TGTGCCAGCAGCTTTTTGCAAGGCGGAAATGAGCAGTACTTC.

This chain uses TRBV14 with TRBJ2-5; D is perhaps TRBD1 (6 bases). This CDR3 contains 14 residues. Looked up from germline, CDR1 is SGHDN and CDR2 is FVKESK. V lost 2 bases and J 1 base, leaving 8 bases between the germline ends. CDR3 coding DNA: TGTGCCAGCAGCCAATTAGGGGGCCAAGAGACCCAGTACTTC. Amino acids: CASSQLGGQETQYF.

This clonotype has only one observation. This chain connects TRBV11-1 to TRBJ2-5; D is undetermined. The V gene lost 5 bases and the J gene lost 5 bases, with 15 bases spanning the gap. The CDR3 extends over 14 amino acids. Germline assignment: CDR1 SGHAT and CDR2 FQDESV (reference sequence). CDR3 sequence reads: CASSDKGRRETQYF. The CDR3 coding sequence is TGTGCCAGCAGCGACAAAGGAAGGCGGGAGACCCAGTACTTC.

The chain links TRBV20-1 to TRBJ2-1; D ambiguous. The germline gives CDR1 DFQATT, CDR2 SNEGSKA (reference sequence). CDR3 size: 10 residues. V lost 3 bases and J lost 8, with 5 bases in between. CDR3: CSARVDEQFF. The CDR3 nucleotides read TGCAGTGCTAGGGTGGATGAGCAGTTCTTC.

V gene TRBV27 combines with J gene TRBJ2-5, with 9 bases lining up with TRBD1. Germline CDR1 is MNHEY and CDR2 is SMNVEV (reference sequence). V gave up 5 bases and J gave up 1 base; unmatched junction bases: 8. This CDR3 spans 16 amino acids. This CDR3 reads CASSPTGGFPQETQYF. CDR3 nucleotide sequence: TGTGCCAGCAGTCCAACAGGGGGCTTCCCCCAAGAGACCCAGTACTTC.

DNA for the CDR3: TGTGCCAGCGTCGGGCGGACGAGCACAGATACGCAGTATTTT. Its translation: CASVGRTSTDTQYF. The chain has TRBV12-3 or TRBV12-4 and TRBJ2-3; no clear D gene. Trimming removed 8 bases from V and 0 bases from J, with 12 bases in between. This CDR3 region has 14 residues.

The table lists this clonotype with a few counts. The chain is built from TRBV28 and TRBJ2-5; 8 bases are a match to TRBD1. The junction had 5 bases not matched to a gene; V was cut back by 2 bases and J by 6 bases. Germline CDR1 reads MDHEN; CDR2 reads SYDVKM. The CDR3 extends over 14 amino acids. CDR3 in amino acids: CASSLAGGAKTQYF. CDR3 sequence (DNA): TGTGCCAGCAGTTTAGCAGGGGGCGCCAAGACCCAGTACTTC.

The gene calls are TRBV5-1 and TRBJ2-1; D is tentatively TRBD1 or TRBD2 (6 bases each). CDR1 is SGHRS, CDR2 YFSETQ, per germline. The CDR3 has 15 amino acids. V was cut by 6 bases and J by 2 bases, with 15 bases left in between. The CDR3: CASMQRGPPYNEQFF. CDR3 DNA sequence: TGCGCCAGCATGCAACGGGGGCCACCCTACAATGAGCAGTTCTTC.

This clonotype was picked up many times. J is TRBJ1-1 and V is TRBV20-1; 7 bases are a match to TRBD1. Germline values: CDR1 DFQATT, CDR2 SNEGSKA (reference sequence). This CDR3 spans 13 amino acids. For the CDR3, the DNA is TGCTCAAAGCCGTCTACAGGGGAAACTGAAGCTTTCTTT. It codes for CSKPSTGETEAFF.

This clonotype was observed a handful of times. The genes are TRBV4-3 and TRBJ1-5, with a weak D call TRBD1 (5 bases). CDR3 size: 16 residues. Trimming pared 0 bases from V and 0 bases from J, leaving 9 bases between. Germline V gene data show CDR1 as LGHNA and CDR2 as YSLEER. CDR3 sequence reads: CASSQDWGLSNQPQHF. The CDR3 nucleotides are TGCGCCAGCAGCCAAGATTGGGGACTTAGCAATCAGCCCCAGCATTTT.

A few counts support this clonotype. The CDR3 loop is CASSQERAGANQPQHF. In DNA, the CDR3 is TGCGCCAGCAGCCAAGAAAGGGCAGGGGCAAATCAGCCCCAGCATTTT. The chain couples TRBV4-3 to TRBJ1-5; D may be TRBD1 (6 bases). V lost 0 bases to trimming and J lost 4 bases, with 13 bases between them. This CDR3 contains 16 residues. CDR1 and CDR2 (germline): LGHNA, YSLEER.

The chain has TRBV7-9 and TRBJ2-3; D possibly corresponds to TRBD2 (5 bases). Trimming removed 5 bases from V and 1 base from J, with 13 bases in between. CDR1 is SEHNR and CDR2 is FQNEAQ in the germline V gene (reference sequence). The CDR3 runs 15 residues. In DNA, the CDR3 is TGTGCCAGCAGCCTAACGGGAAAAGGCACAGATACGCAGTATTTT. This encodes CASSLTGKGTDTQYF. Variable domain in full (rest from reference TRBV7-9 and TRBJ2-3): DTGVSQNPRHKITKRGQNVTFRCDPISEHNRLYWYRQTLGQGPEFLTYFQNEAQLEKSRLLSDRFSAERPKGSFSTLEIQRTEQGDSAMYLCASSLTGKGTDTQYFGPGTRLTVL.

The rearrangement joins TRBV29-1 to TRBJ2-7, with 7 bases aligning to TRBD1. V dropped 6 bases and J dropped 0; count of bases not matched to a gene: 5. CDR3 size: 13 residues. Germline CDR1 reads SQVTM; CDR2 reads ANQGSEA. CDR3 in DNA: TGCAGCGTCCGGGACAGCTACTCCTACGAGCAGTACTTC. Translating gives CSVRDSYSYEQYF.

This chain joins TRBV7-9 and TRBJ2-5, with TRBD2 matching over 9 bases. Germline CDR1 is SEHNR and CDR2 is FQNEAQ (reference sequence). There are 17 residues in the CDR3. V shed 2 bases and J 4 bases; nucleotides not matched to a gene: 11. For the CDR3, the DNA is TGTGCCAGCAGCTTACCTGACTTGCGGGAGGGCCTAGAGACCCAGTACTTC. Protein product: CASSLPDLREGLETQYF.